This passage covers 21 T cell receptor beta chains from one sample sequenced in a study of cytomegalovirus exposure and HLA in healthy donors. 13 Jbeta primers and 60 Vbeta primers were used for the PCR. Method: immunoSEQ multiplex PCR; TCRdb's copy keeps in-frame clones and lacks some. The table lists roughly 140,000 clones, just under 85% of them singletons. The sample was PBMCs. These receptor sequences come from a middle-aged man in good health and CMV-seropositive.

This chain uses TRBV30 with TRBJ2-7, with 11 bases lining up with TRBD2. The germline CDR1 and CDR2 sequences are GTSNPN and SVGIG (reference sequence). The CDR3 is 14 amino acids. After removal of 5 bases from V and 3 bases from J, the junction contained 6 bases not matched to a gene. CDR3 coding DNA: TGTGCCTGGGGAACCGGACTAGCGGGCTACGAGCAGTACTTC. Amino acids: CAWGTGLAGYEQYF.

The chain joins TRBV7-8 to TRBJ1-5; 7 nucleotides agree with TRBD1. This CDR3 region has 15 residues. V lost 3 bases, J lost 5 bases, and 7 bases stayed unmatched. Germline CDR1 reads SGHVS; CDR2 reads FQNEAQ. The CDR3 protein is CASSLVRDSYQPQHF. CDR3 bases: TGTGCCAGCAGCTTGGTTCGGGACAGCTATCAGCCCCAGCATTTT.

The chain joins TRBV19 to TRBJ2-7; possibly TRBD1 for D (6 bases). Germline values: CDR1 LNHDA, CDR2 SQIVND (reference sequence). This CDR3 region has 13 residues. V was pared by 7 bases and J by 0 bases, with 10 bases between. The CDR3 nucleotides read TGTGCCAGTAAGCAGGGGAGCTCCTACGAGCAGTACTTC. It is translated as CASKQGSSYEQYF.

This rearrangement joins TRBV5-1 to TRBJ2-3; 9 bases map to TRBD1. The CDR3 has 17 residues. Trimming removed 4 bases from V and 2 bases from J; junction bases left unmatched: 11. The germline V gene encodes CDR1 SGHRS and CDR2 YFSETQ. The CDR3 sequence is CASSNTGTGSPTDTQYF. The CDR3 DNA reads TGCGCCAGCAGCAACACCGGGACAGGGAGCCCCACAGATACGCAGTATTTT.

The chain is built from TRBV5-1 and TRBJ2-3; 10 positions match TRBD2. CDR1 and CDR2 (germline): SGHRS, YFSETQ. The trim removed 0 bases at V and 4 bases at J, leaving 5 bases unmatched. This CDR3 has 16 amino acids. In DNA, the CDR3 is TGCGCCAGCAGCTTGGGGTTAGCGGGGGGTCCAGATACGCAGTATTTT. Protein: CASSLGLAGGPDTQYF. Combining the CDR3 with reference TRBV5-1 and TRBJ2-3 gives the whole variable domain KAGVTQTPRYLIKTRGQQVTLSCSPISGHRSVSWYQQTPGQGLQFLFEYFSETQRNKGNFPGRFSGRQFSNSRSEMNVSTLELGDSALYLCASSLGLAGGPDTQYFGPGTRLTVL.

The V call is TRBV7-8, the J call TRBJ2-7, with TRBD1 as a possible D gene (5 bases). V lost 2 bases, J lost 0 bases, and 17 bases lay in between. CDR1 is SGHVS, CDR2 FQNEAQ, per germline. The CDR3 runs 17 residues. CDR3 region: CASSLYGLWQGSYEQYF. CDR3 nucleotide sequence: TGTGCCAGCAGCTTATATGGTCTGTGGCAGGGCTCCTACGAGCAGTACTTC.

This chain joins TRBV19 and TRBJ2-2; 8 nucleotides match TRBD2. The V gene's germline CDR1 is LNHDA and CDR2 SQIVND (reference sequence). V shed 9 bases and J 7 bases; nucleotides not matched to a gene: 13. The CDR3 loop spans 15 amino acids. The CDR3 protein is CASSRELAGDGELFF. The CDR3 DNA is TGTGCCAGCTCTAGGGAGCTAGCGGGCGACGGGGAGCTGTTTTTT.

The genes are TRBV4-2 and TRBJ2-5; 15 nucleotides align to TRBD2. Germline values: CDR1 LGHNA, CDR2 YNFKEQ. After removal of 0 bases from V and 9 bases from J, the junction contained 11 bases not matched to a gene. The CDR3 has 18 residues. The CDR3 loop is CASSQDRGLAGGAVSQYF. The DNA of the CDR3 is TGTGCCAGCAGCCAAGATAGGGGACTAGCGGGAGGAGCTGTCTCCCAGTACTTC.

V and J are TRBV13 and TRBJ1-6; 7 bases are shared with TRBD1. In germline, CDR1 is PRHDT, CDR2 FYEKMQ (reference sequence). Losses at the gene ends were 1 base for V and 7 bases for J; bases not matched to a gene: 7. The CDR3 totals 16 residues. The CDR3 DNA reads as TGTGCCAGCAGCTTAGTAAGCAACAGGGGAAATTCACCCCTCCACTTT. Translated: CASSLVSNRGNSPLHF.

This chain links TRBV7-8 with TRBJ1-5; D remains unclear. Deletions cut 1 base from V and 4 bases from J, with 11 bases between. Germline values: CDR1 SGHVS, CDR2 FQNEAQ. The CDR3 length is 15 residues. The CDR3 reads CASSLGVTTNQPQHF. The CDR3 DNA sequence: TGTGCCAGCAGCTTAGGGGTGACAACGAATCAGCCCCAGCATTTT.

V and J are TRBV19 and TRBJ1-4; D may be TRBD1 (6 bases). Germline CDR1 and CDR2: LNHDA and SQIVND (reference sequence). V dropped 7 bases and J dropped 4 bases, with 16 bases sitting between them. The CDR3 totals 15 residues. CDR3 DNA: TGTGCCAGTACCGAGGGGGGGGCGGGTAATGAAAAACTGTTTTTT. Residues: CASTEGGAGNEKLFF.

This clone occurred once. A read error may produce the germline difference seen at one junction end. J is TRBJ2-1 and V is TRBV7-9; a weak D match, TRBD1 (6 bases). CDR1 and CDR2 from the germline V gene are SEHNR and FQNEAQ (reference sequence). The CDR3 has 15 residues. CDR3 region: CSSSLHPGVYNEQFF. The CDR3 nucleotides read TGTTCCAGCAGCTTACACCCAGGGGTTTACAATGAGCAGTTCTTC.

CDR3 region: CASSFSLRPNTRLGYGYTF. In DNA, the CDR3 is TGTGCCAGCAGCTTTAGCCTACGACCCAACACTCGCCTGGGCTATGGCTACACCTTC. The chain joins TRBV11-2 to TRBJ1-2; D is unclear. V was pared by 3 bases and J by 4 bases, with 27 bases between. Germline V CDR1 and CDR2: SGHAT, FQNNGV. This CDR3 is 19 amino acids long.

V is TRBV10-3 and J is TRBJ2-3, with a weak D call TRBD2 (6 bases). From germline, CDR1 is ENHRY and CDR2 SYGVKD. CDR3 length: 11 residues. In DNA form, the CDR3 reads TGTGCGACGGGAGCGACAGATACGCAGTATTTT. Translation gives CATGATDTQYF.

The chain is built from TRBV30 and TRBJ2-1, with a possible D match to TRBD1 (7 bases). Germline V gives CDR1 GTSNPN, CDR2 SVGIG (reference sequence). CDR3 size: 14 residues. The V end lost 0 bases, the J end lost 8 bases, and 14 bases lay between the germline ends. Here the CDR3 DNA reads TGTGCCTGGAGTGTGGCAGGGGGGTGGGATGAGCAGTTCTTC. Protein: CAWSVAGGWDEQFF.

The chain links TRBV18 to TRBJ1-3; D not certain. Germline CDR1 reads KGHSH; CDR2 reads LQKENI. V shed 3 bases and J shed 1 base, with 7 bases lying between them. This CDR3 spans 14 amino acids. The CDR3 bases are TGTGCCAGCTCACCTGAGAAGTCTGGAAACACCATATATTTT. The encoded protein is CASSPEKSGNTIYF.

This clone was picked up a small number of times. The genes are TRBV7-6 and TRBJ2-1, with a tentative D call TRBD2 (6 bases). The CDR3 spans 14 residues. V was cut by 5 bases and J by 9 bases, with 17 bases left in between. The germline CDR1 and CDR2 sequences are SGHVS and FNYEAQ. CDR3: CASSLEGSRGEQFF. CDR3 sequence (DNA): TGTGCCAGCAGCCTCGAGGGGTCGCGGGGTGAGCAGTTCTTC.

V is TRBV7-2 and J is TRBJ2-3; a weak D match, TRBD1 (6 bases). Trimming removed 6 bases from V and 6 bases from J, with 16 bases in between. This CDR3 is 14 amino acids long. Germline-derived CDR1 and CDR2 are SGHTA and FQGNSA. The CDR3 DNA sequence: TGTGCCAGCAGGCCCGGGACACTTCCCGATACGCAGTATTTT. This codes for CASRPGTLPDTQYF.

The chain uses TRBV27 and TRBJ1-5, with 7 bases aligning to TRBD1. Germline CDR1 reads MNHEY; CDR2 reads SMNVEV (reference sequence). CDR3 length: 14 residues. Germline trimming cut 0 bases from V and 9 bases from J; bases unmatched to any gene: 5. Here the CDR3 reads CASSLSRGERPQHF. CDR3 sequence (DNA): TGTGCCAGCAGTTTATCCAGGGGGGAGAGGCCCCAGCATTTT.

The CDR3, as DNA: TGTGCCAGCAGCCCCGGGACAGCTTCCTACGAGCAGTACTTC. It translates to CASSPGTASYEQYF. The chain joins TRBV5-6 to TRBJ2-7, with 7 bases matching TRBD1. The germline CDR1 and CDR2 sequences are SGHDT and YYEEEE. The CDR3 extends over 14 amino acids. The V gene end was trimmed by 4 bases and the J gene end by 1 base; junction bases not matched to a gene: 5. Using reference TRBV5-6 and TRBJ2-7 for the parts outside the CDR3, the full variable domain is DAGVTQSPTHLIKTRGQQVTLRCSPKSGHDTVSWYQQALGQGPQFIFQYYEEEERQRGNFPDRFSGHQFPNYSSELNVNALLLGDSALYLCASSPGTASYEQYFGPGTRLTVT.

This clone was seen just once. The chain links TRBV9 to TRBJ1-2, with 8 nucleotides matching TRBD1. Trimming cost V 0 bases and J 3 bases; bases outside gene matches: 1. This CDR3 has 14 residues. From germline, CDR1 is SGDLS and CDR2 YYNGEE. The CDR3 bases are TGTGCCAGCAGCGTAGCAGGGGGCGACTATGGCTACACCTTC. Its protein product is CASSVAGGDYGYTF.